Listed below are T cell receptor beta chains from one sample, sequenced in a study of blood T cell repertoires in COVID-19. The method was immunoSEQ multiplex PCR; TCRdb's version includes in-frame clones alone and lacks a portion of them. Counted here are some 240,000 clones, around 88% occurring once; the ten biggest clones make up roughly 3.1%. Sequencing used PBMCs or T cells enriched from blood (not recorded which). These receptors originate from a middle-aged woman with acute COVID-19. CDR3s include the opening cysteine and the closing phenylalanine or tryptophan.

cdr3_length j_call v_call cdr3_aa
12 TRBJ1-2 TRBV27 CASSLGGVGYTF
14 TRBJ2-1 TRBV3-1/TRBV3-2 CASSQASTKNEQFF
16 TRBJ1-1 TRBV5-4 CASTRFFRGMETEAFF
15 TRBJ1-1 TRBV29-1 CSVVWTGAQNTEAFF
13 TRBJ1-6 TRBV25-1 CASRQGANSPLHF
14 TRBJ2-2 TRBV5-4 CASSSSGNTGELFF
16 TRBJ2-7 TRBV10-2 CASSESKGLVTYEQYF
16 TRBJ2-1 TRBV27 CASSFGTTYSYNEQFF
13 TRBJ2-5 TRBV6-5 CASSLLAGKTQYF
14 TRBJ1-2 TRBV7-2 CASSQHQGADGYTF
16 TRBJ1-1 TRBV27 CASSLLGAGMNTEAFF
13 TRBJ2-7 TRBV11-3 CATMGGGTYEQYF
15 TRBJ2-7 TRBV14 CASSQATGRIYEQYF
14 TRBJ2-7 TRBV19 CASSIRQGGYEQYF
15 TRBJ1-5 TRBV19 CASSIEGQAGQPQHF
15 TRBJ1-1 TRBV5-1 CASSLEVRLITEAFF
14 TRBJ2-2 TRBV29-1 CSVRPGTLTGELFF
15 TRBJ2-1 TRBV11-2 CASSPVGTSRYEQFF
15 TRBJ1-5 TRBV10-2 CASSVLTGKIQPQHF
13 TRBJ1-5 TRBV5-1 CASSLVGDQPQHF
17 TRBJ2-7 TRBV5-4 CASSYGLAGGRGYEQYF
12 TRBJ1-1 TRBV19 CASSKSNTEAFF
20 TRBJ2-3 TRBV21-1 CASSKCRLLAGGWRTDTQYF
14 TRBJ1-1 TRBV6-2/TRBV6-3 CASSSGQFNTEAFF
19 TRBJ1-2 TRBV4-1 CASSQGEAGTGAPWDGYTF
14 TRBJ2-7 TRBV5-4 CASSPGTGDSEQYF
16 TRBJ2-3 TRBV5-8 CASSLYLAGNADTQYF
17 TRBJ2-3 TRBV3-1/TRBV3-2 CASSQDGPGLATDTQYF
16 TRBJ2-3 TRBV5-6 CASSHHGGEETDTQYF
15 TRBJ2-3 TRBV2 CASSPSGVVTDTQYF
15 TRBJ2-7 TRBV4-1 CASSQKRAEPNEQYF
17 TRBJ2-1 TRBV1 CTSSLGLGESSYNEQFF
17 TRBJ2-3 TRBV4-2 CASSQVPGDYTTDTQYF
12 TRBJ2-7 TRBV5-1 CASSIPGTGKYF
13 TRBJ2-5 TRBV6-5 CASRWTKQETQYF
14 TRBJ2-7 TRBV5-1 CASSMGLAIPEQYF
14 TRBJ1-6 TRBV19 CASRQGEGRSPLHF
15 TRBJ2-7 TRBV11-3 CASSSRTSGTYEQYF
15 TRBJ2-2 TRBV6-5 CASSYYTGFVGELFF
17 TRBJ2-3 TRBV11-3 CASSPGTSGQATDTQYF